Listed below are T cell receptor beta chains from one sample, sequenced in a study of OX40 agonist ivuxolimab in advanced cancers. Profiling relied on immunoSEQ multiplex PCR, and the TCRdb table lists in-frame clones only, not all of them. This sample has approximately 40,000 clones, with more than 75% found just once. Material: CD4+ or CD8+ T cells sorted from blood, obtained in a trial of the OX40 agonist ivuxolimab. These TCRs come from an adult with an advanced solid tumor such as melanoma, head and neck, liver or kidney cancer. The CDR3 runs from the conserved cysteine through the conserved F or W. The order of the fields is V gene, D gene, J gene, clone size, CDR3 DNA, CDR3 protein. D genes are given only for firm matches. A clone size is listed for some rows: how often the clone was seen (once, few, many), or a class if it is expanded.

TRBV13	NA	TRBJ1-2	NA	TGTGCCAGCAGCTTAGGGATCCCCCTCTATGGCTACACCTTC	CASSLGIPLYGYTF
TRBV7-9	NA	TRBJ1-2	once	TGTGCCAGCAGTGGACAAATCTACACCTTC	CASSGQIYTF
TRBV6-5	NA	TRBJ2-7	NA	TGTGCCAGCAGTGACTACGAGCAGTACTTC	CASSDYEQYF
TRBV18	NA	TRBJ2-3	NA	TGTGCCAGCTCACCCGCCGGGACGCAGTATTTT	CASSPAGTQYF
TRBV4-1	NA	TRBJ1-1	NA	TGCGCCAGCAGCCAAGATAATAGGGGGTCGAACACTGAAGCTTTCTTT	CASSQDNRGSNTEAFF
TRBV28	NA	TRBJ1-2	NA	TGTGCCAGCCGACCTAGGGGTAACTATGGCTACACCTTC	CASRPRGNYGYTF
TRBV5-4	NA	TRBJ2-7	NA	TGCGCCAGCAGCTTGGAGGTACCCACGGACGAGCAGTACTTC	CASSLEVPTDEQYF
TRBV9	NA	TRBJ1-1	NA	TGTGCCAGCGGGTCGAACACTGAAGCTTTCTTT	CASGSNTEAFF
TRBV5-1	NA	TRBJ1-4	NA	TGTGCCAGCAGCGGCGTTCTTAATGAAAAACTGTTTTTT	CASSGVLNEKLFF
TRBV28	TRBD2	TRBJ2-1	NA	TGTGCCAGCACCCCCGCGGGGGGTGAGCAGTTCTTC	CASTPAGGEQFF
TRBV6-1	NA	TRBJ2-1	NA	TGTGCCAGCAGTGAAATTCCAGTCGACAATGAGCAGTTCTTC	CASSEIPVDNEQFF
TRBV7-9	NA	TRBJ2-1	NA	TGTGCCAGCAGCTTATCTGGCGCCTCCTACAATGAGCAGTTCTTC	CASSLSGASYNEQFF
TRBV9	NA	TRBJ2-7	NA	TGTGCCAGCAGCCAGACTAGGGGGGGCAACCCCTACGAGCAGTACTTC	CASSQTRGGNPYEQYF
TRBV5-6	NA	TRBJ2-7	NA	TGTGCCAGCAGCTTGGGACAGAACCCCTACGAGCAGTACTTC	CASSLGQNPYEQYF
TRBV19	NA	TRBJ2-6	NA	TGTGCCAGTAGCTCTGGGGCCAACGTCCTGACTTTC	CASSSGANVLTF
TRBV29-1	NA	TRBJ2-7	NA	TGCAGCGTTGCGGGCCCGTTAGGTAACGAGCAGTACTTC	CSVAGPLGNEQYF
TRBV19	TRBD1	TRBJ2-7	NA	TGTGCCAGTAGTTCGGGACAGGCGATATACGAGCAGTACTTC	CASSSGQAIYEQYF
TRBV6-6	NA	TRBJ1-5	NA	TGTGCCAGCAGTTACGCAAGTGAGGGGGGCTACCAGCCCCAGCATTTT	CASSYASEGGYQPQHF
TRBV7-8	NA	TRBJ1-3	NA	TGTGCCAGCAGCTTAGTTGGCAGGGTAGAAGGAAACACCATATATTTT	CASSLVGRVEGNTIYF
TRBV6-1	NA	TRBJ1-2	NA	TGTGCCAGCAGTCCCACACGAGGCTACACCTTC	CASSPTRGYTF
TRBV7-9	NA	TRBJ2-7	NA	TGTGCCAGCAGCTTATGGTGGGGACGCCACGAAGACTCCTACGAGCAGTACTTC	CASSLWWGRHEDSYEQYF
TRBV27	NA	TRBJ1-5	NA	TGTGCCAGCAGTTTATGGGGGAGACGGGATCAGCCCCAGCATTTT	CASSLWGRRDQPQHF
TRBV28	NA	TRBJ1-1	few	TGTGCCAGCGGCGATACTGGCGGGAACACTGAAGCTTTCTTT	CASGDTGGNTEAFF
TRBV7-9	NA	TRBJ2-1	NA	TGTGCCAGCAGCATACGTTCGGGGGTCCGCTACAATGAGCAGTTCTTC	CASSIRSGVRYNEQFF
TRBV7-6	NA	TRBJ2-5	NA	TGTGCCAGCAGCCCGCGCCTAGAGGGGGTGGAGACCCAGTACTTC	CASSPRLEGVETQYF
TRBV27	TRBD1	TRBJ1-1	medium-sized	TGTGCCAGCAGTTTCCAGGGGGGGACTGAAGCTTTCTTT	CASSFQGGTEAFF
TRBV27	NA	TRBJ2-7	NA	TGTGCCAGCAGTTCTGGCGGGGGCGCAAAACGAGCCGAGCAGTACTTC	CASSSGGGAKRAEQYF
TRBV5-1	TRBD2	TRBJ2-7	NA	TGCGCCAGCAGCTTGGCTGCTACCCGGGAGGGCCCCTCCTACGAGCAGTACTTC	CASSLAATREGPSYEQYF
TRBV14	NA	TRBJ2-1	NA	TGTGCCAGCAGCCACGCTGCTAGCACGAGCTCCTACAATGAGCAGTTCTTC	CASSHAASTSSYNEQFF
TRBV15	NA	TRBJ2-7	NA	TGTGCCACCAGCAGAGGGTACGAGCAGTACTTC	CATSRGYEQYF
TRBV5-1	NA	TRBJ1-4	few	TGCGCCAGCAGCTCCGACAGTAATGAAAAACTGTTTTTT	CASSSDSNEKLFF
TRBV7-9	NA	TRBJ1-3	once	TGTGCCAGCAGCAAGGACTCTGGAAACACCATATATTTT	CASSKDSGNTIYF
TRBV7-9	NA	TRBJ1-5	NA	TGTGCCAGCAGCATCGGACAGTATCAGCCCCAGCATTTT	CASSIGQYQPQHF
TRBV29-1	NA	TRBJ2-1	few	TGCAGCGGCGGACCTGCATCGACCGAGAACAATGAGCAGTTCTTC	CSGGPASTENNEQFF
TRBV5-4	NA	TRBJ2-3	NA	TGTGCCAGCAGCCCGGCGGGCCTAGCGTATGCAGATACGCAGTATTTT	CASSPAGLAYADTQYF
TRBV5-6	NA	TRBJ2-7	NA	TGTGCCAGCAGCTGGACGGGCAGGGCCTCCTACGAGCAGTACTTC	CASSWTGRASYEQYF
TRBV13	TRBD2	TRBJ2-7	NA	TGTGCCAGCAGCTTAGGCCGATCGGGAGGGCCTCGAGACGAGCAGTACTTC	CASSLGRSGGPRDEQYF
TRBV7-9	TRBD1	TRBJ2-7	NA	TGTGCCAGCAGCCGTCCCCGGGACAGGGGCTACGAGCAGTACTTC	CASSRPRDRGYEQYF
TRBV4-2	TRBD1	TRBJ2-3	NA	TGTGCCAGCCGACGACAGGGCGGTCTGGATACGCAGTATTTT	CASRRQGGLDTQYF
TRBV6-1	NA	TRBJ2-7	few	TGTGCCAGCAGTGAACGGCAGATCTACGAGCAGTACTTC	CASSERQIYEQYF
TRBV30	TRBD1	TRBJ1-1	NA	TGTGCCTGGAGTCTTAGGACAGGGGTGAACACTGAAGCTTTCTTT	CAWSLRTGVNTEAFF
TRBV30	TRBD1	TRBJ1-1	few	TGTGCCTGGAGTGTACAATGGGCAGGGGGTGAAGCTTTCTTT	CAWSVQWAGGEAFF
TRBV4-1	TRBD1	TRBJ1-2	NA	TGCGCCAGCAGCCCCAAGGCCGGGACAGGGGCCTATGGCTACACCTTC	CASSPKAGTGAYGYTF
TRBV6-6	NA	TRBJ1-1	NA	TGTGCCAGCAGTTCAGCGAACACTGAAGCTTTCTTT	CASSSANTEAFF
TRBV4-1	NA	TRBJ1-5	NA	TGCGCCAGCAGCCTGGGCCGGAGGGGCAATCAGCCCCAGCATTTT	CASSLGRRGNQPQHF
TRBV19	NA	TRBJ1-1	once	TGTGCCAGTAGTATTGGGGGCAGCATGAACACTGAAGCTTTCTTT	CASSIGGSMNTEAFF
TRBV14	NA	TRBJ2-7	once	TGTGCCAGCAGCCAAGGGGCCGGCTCCTACGAGCAGTACTTC	CASSQGAGSYEQYF
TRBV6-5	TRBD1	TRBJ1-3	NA	TGTGCCAGCAGTTATGGACAGGGTGGAAACACCATATATTTT	CASSYGQGGNTIYF
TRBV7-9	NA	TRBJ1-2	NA	TGTGCCAGCATGGCCGGATACTATGGCTACACCTTC	CASMAGYYGYTF
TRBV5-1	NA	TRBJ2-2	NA	TGCGCCAGCAGCCAGGACGCTGACGGGGAGCTGTTTTTT	CASSQDADGELFF
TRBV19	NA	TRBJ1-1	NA	TGTGCCAGTAGTCTTCGCGGGGGGCCCAATGAAGCTTTCTTT	CASSLRGGPNEAFF
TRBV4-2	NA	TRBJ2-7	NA	TGTGCCAGCAGCCCAGGGGTCCCAGCTTTGGACGAGCAGTACTTC	CASSPGVPALDEQYF
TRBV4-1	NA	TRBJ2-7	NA	TGCGCCAGCAGCCAAGTTTTAGGGAGCTCCTACGAGCAGTACTTC	CASSQVLGSSYEQYF
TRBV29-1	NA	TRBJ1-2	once	TGCAGCGTTGACGCGGGAGCTTCTAACTATGGCTACACCTTC	CSVDAGASNYGYTF
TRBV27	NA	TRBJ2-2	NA	TGTGCCAGCAGCCTAGGGACCGTCGGGGAGCTGTTTTTT	CASSLGTVGELFF
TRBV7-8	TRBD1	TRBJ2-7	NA	TGTGCCAGCAGCGCAGGACAGGGAGGCGAGCAGTACTTC	CASSAGQGGEQYF
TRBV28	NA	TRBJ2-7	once	TGTGCCAGCAGTTTACACCCCATAAGACCCTACGAGCAGTACTTC	CASSLHPIRPYEQYF
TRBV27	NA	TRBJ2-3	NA	TGTGCCAGCAGTTTCCAGGGGGGATCCACAGATACGCAGTATTTT	CASSFQGGSTDTQYF
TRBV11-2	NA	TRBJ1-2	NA	TGTGCCAGCAGCTTAGTCACCAGGGGAGATGGCTACACCTTC	CASSLVTRGDGYTF
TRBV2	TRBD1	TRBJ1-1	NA	TGTGCCAGCAGGTTGATTGGGACAGCCAACACTGAAGCTTTCTTT	CASRLIGTANTEAFF